Listed below are T cell receptor beta chains from one sample, sequenced in a study of OX40 agonist ivuxolimab in advanced cancers. The repertoire was sequenced with immunoSEQ multiplex PCR; TCRdb's copy has only in-frame clones and lacks some. The sample includes about 50,000 clones, roughly 81% of them seen just once. Sequenced material: CD4+ or CD8+ T cells sorted from blood, taken in a trial of the OX40 agonist ivuxolimab. The receptors here all came from an adult with an advanced solid tumor such as melanoma, head and neck, liver or kidney cancer. Each CDR3 is given with its conserved first and last residue. Fields, in order: V gene, J gene, D gene, CDR3 protein. The D gene is left open where the match is weak.

TRBV5-6	TRBJ2-5	-	CASSSGAYQETQYF
TRBV6-5	TRBJ1-2	-	CASYSPDRKFYGYTF
TRBV7-9	TRBJ1-1	-	CASRSSRGTEAFF
TRBV12-1	-	-	CASSFEREGLSYEQYF
TRBV2	TRBJ1-5	-	CASSDSNQPQHF
TRBV14	TRBJ2-2	-	CASSPMTGFTTGELFF
TRBV7-8	TRBJ1-2	-	CASSLGGVRGTTF
TRBV29-1	TRBJ2-7	-	CSVEEVRGGEQYF
TRBV7-7	TRBJ2-5	TRBD2	CASSLEVSGTQETQYF
TRBV10-1	TRBJ2-5	-	CASSEDGAETQYF
TRBV6-1	TRBJ2-2	-	CASSEAGLSWELFF
TRBV30	TRBJ2-1	-	CAWTAGVAAVYNEQFF
TRBV4-1	TRBJ2-1	-	CASSQGSGETYNEQFF
TRBV5-8	TRBJ1-1	-	CASSLRGLGTEAFF
TRBV19	TRBJ2-5	TRBD1	CASSMSDRGFRDQYF
TRBV5-6	TRBJ2-5	-	CASSLGLLKETQYF
TRBV9	TRBJ2-7	-	CASSVGDSPWRVYEQYF